These 26 T cell receptor beta chains came from one sample sequenced in a study of CD8 T cells in Susac syndrome. Random hexamers served to reverse transcribe about 0.45 to 1 ug RNA. In TCRdb, the immunoSEQ multiplex PCR reads were re-called with MiXCR into one record per CDR3 protein. The sample contains tens of thousands of distinct CDR3 sequences, 85% to 95% of which appear only once. Sample: CD8+ T cells from PBMCs. These receptors were taken from a human donor in good health.

The V gene is TRBV6-1, the J gene TRBJ2-7; the D gene is possibly TRBD2 (5 bases). The V gene's germline CDR1 is MNHNS and CDR2 SASEGT. This CDR3 is built from 14 residues. Deletions cut 1 base from V and 2 bases from J, with 9 bases between. The CDR3 is CASSEGGWAYEQYV. CDR3 in DNA: TGTGCCAGCAGTGAAGGCGGGTGGGCCTACGAGCAGTACGTC.

J is TRBJ2-1 and V is TRBV27; 11 bases agree with TRBD2. CDR1 and CDR2 (germline): MNHEY, SMNVEV (reference sequence). With V trimmed by 7 bases and J by 8 bases, 10 bases remained unmatched. CDR3 length equals 15 residues. The DNA for the CDR3 is TGTGCCAGCAATCTACTAGCGGGAGACTCCGATGAGCAGTTCTTC. Protein product: CASNLLAGDSDEQFF.

V is TRBV5-1 and J is TRBJ2-7; 7 nucleotides agree with TRBD1. The CDR3 extends over 14 amino acids. Germline assignment: CDR1 SGHRS and CDR2 YFSETQ. V lost 0 bases, J lost 5 bases, and 5 bases stayed unmatched. This CDR3 is CASSLGDSTHEQYF. As DNA, the CDR3 is TGCGCCAGCAGCTTGGGGGACAGTACCCACGAGCAGTACTTC.

The sample holds one count of this clonotype. The rearrangement links TRBV24-1 to TRBJ2-2; D unresolved. The germline CDR1 and CDR2 sequences are KGHDR and SFDVKD. Deletions cut 5 bases from V and 6 bases from J, with 9 bases between. The CDR3 covers 13 residues. CDR3 sequence: CATSASNPGELFF. CDR3 nucleotides: TGTGCCACCAGTGCCTCTAACCCCGGGGAGCTGTTTTTT.

This clonotype was seen a single time. The chain couples TRBV23-1 to TRBJ2-3, with D perhaps matching TRBD2 (5 bases). TRBV23-1 is designated an ORF whose function remains uncertain. This CDR3 is built from 16 residues. V dropped 1 base and J dropped 3 bases, with 14 bases sitting between them. The CDR3 is CASSQFVREQTDTQYF. The DNA of the CDR3 is TGCGCCAGCAGTCAATTCGTTCGGGAACAAACAGATACGCAGTATTTT.

This sequence joins TRBV7-9 and TRBJ2-3; D ambiguous. CDR1 SEHNR and CDR2 FQNEAQ come from the germline V gene (reference sequence). This CDR3 comprises 15 residues. V gave up 2 bases and J gave up 0 bases, with 9 bases separating them. The CDR3 sequence is CASSLSATSTDTQYF. CDR3 in DNA: TGTGCCAGCAGCTTAAGTGCGACTAGCACAGATACGCAGTATTTT.

CDR3: CASSLPGLPTDTQYF. The CDR3 DNA sequence: TGTGCCAGCAGCTTACCCGGACTTCCCACAGATACGCAGTATTTT. The genes are TRBV7-9 and TRBJ2-3, with D perhaps TRBD2 (5 bases). Per the germline V gene, CDR1 is SEHNR and CDR2 is FQNEAQ (reference sequence). The CDR3 loop spans 15 amino acids. V dropped 2 bases and J dropped 2 bases, with 11 bases sitting between them.

V is TRBV27 and J is TRBJ1-2; no clear D gene. In germline, CDR1 is MNHEY, CDR2 SMNVEV (reference sequence). The CDR3 consists of 13 residues. V lost 6 bases, J lost 1 base, and 9 bases lay in between. The CDR3 DNA follows: TGTGCCAGCAGCCCGGGCCTTAACTATGGCTACACCTTC. It is translated as CASSPGLNYGYTF.

J is TRBJ1-1 and V is TRBV3-1, with D maybe TRBD1 (6 bases). V was trimmed by 3 bases and J by 4 bases, leaving 24 bases between them. This CDR3 has 18 amino acids. Germline V gives CDR1 LGHDT, CDR2 YNNKEL (reference sequence). The CDR3 DNA is TGTGCCAGCAGCCACAGGTCCCGGGACACCCCGGAGTGCACTGAAGCTTTCTTT. It translates to CASSHRSRDTPECTEAFF.

The V call is TRBV3-1, the J call TRBJ2-2; 7 bases match TRBD2. J gave up 4 bases and V 0 bases, and 2 bases lay outside the gene matches. In germline, CDR1 is LGHDT, CDR2 YNNKEL (reference sequence). The CDR3 consists of 15 residues. The CDR3, as DNA: TGTGCCAGCAGCCAAGAAACGGGAGGCACCGGGGAGCTGTTTTTT. Its protein product is CASSQETGGTGELFF.

The chain uses TRBV24-1 and TRBJ2-6; D possibly corresponds to TRBD2 (6 bases). V gave up 5 bases and J gave up 0 bases, with 7 bases separating them. Germline-derived CDR1 and CDR2 are KGHDR and SFDVKD. This CDR3 region has 15 residues. The CDR3 bases are TGTGCCACCAGTGCGGGAGCCTCTGGGGCCAACGTCCTGACTTTC. Its translation is CATSAGASGANVLTF.

The V gene is TRBV7-9, the J gene TRBJ1-2, with D tentatively TRBD1 (6 bases). V was shortened by 5 bases and J by 8 bases, with 12 bases between the two germline ends. This CDR3 spans 12 amino acids. The germline CDR1 and CDR2 sequences are SEHNR and FQNEAQ (reference sequence). CDR3 coding DNA: TGTGCCAGCAGCACCGCAGGGGAGGGCTACACCTTC. Protein: CASSTAGEGYTF.

The chain links TRBV6-5 to TRBJ2-1; no reliable D call. V was pared by 6 bases and J by 0 bases, with 12 bases between. The CDR3 is 15 residues long. Germline V CDR1 and CDR2: MNHEY, SVGAGI. The CDR3 sequence: CASSPTPSSYNEQFF. The CDR3 DNA is TGTGCCAGCAGCCCAACTCCAAGCTCCTACAATGAGCAGTTCTTC.

V usage is TRBV5-1 and J usage is TRBJ1-2; D not resolved. Trimming pared 3 bases from V and 5 bases from J, leaving 11 bases between. CDR3 length equals 13 residues. Germline lookup yields CDR1 SGHRS and CDR2 YFSETQ. DNA of the CDR3: TGCGCCAGCAGCTGGGCGGACGGATATGGCTACACCTTC. As protein: CASSWADGYGYTF.

The chain is built from TRBV6-2 or TRBV6-3 and TRBJ2-7, with D tentatively TRBD2 (5 bases). CDR1 and CDR2 from the germline V gene are MNHEY and SVGEGT. The CDR3 is 19 amino acids. V was pared by 2 bases and J by 1 base, with 24 bases between. CDR3 protein: CASSYEDGVVRARSYEQYF. The CDR3, as DNA: TGTGCCAGCAGTTACGAGGACGGGGTGGTGAGAGCCCGGTCCTACGAGCAGTACTTC.

The rearrangement uses TRBV7-9 and TRBJ2-7, with D perhaps TRBD2 (6 bases). This CDR3 is 13 amino acids long. V lost 8 bases to trimming and J lost 4 bases, with 15 bases between them. The germline V gene encodes CDR1 SEHNR and CDR2 FQNEAQ (reference sequence). This CDR3 reads CASGVGGIYEQYF. The CDR3 nucleotides are TGTGCCAGCGGAGTGGGCGGGATATACGAGCAGTACTTC.

The CDR3 reads CASTTGNGYTF. The CDR3 nucleotides read TGTGCCAGCACGACAGGGAATGGCTACACCTTC. J is TRBJ1-2 and V is TRBV9, with 7 bases fitting TRBD1. The CDR3 runs 11 residues. Unmatched junction bases numbered 2, after V lost 6 bases and J lost 6 bases. Per the germline V gene, CDR1 is SGDLS and CDR2 is YYNGEE.

The chain carries TRBV29-1 and TRBJ1-1; D gene unclear. This CDR3 is 12 amino acids long. The germline CDR1 and CDR2 sequences are SQVTM and ANQGSEA. Trimming shortened V by 1 base and J by 7 bases, and 10 bases separated the two germline ends. CDR3: CSVEGAVGEAFF. DNA of the CDR3: TGCAGCGTTGAAGGGGCCGTGGGTGAAGCTTTCTTT.

The chain combines TRBV14 with TRBJ2-5; D may be TRBD2 (6 bases). Trimming cost V 0 bases and J 5 bases, with 16 bases left between them. In germline, CDR1 is SGHDN, CDR2 FVKESK. The CDR3 is made up of 16 amino acids. The DNA for the CDR3 is TGTGCCAGCAGCCAAGATCTTTACGGGAGTTACGAGACCCAGTACTTC. Translated: CASSQDLYGSYETQYF.

J is TRBJ2-2 and V is TRBV4-3, with D tentatively TRBD2 (5 bases). This CDR3 is built from 16 residues. CDR1 and CDR2 from the germline V gene are LGHNA and YSLEER. Trimming removed 2 bases at V and 3 bases at J, with 13 bases between. The CDR3 DNA is TGCGCCAGCAGCCAAAGAGAGGGCGGACACACCGGGGAGCTGTTTTTT. Protein sequence: CASSQREGGHTGELFF.

V and J are TRBV27 and TRBJ2-1, with D possibly TRBD1 on 5 matching bases. V lost 5 bases, J lost 7 bases, and 18 bases lay in between. The CDR3 covers 15 residues. Germline V CDR1 and CDR2: MNHEY, SMNVEV (reference sequence). CDR3 nucleotide sequence: TGTGCCAGCAGTACGCCGGCAGGGCTCGGGAATGAGCAGTTCTTC. Translated, it gives CASSTPAGLGNEQFF.

This clonotype appeared a few times. CDR3: CASSLQSGGFYEQYF. The CDR3 coding sequence is TGTGCCAGCAGCTTACAAAGCGGGGGGTTTTACGAGCAGTACTTC. V and J are TRBV13 and TRBJ2-7; 9 positions match TRBD2. V gave up 2 bases and J gave up 4 bases; unmatched junction bases: 6. Germline assignment: CDR1 PRHDT and CDR2 FYEKMQ (reference sequence). CDR3 length: 15 amino acids.

The chain links TRBV11-2 to TRBJ2-7, with D uncertain. The CDR3 consists of 12 residues. Germline CDR1 and CDR2: SGHAT and FQNNGV. Between the trimmed V and J ends, which lost 3 bases and 4 bases, there was a span of 7 bases. CDR3 loop: CASSFGGYEQYF. Written as DNA, the CDR3 is TGTGCCAGCAGCTTCGGTGGGTACGAGCAGTACTTC.

As DNA, the CDR3 is TGCGCCAGCAGCTCACGGAGGGATAGCAACAATGAGCAGTTCTTC. Its translation: CASSSRRDSNNEQFF. This chain uses TRBV4-1 with TRBJ2-1, with D possibly being TRBD2 (6 bases). Trimming took off 5 bases at V and 5 bases at J, with 16 bases between the two ends. In germline, CDR1 is MGHRA, CDR2 YSYEKL. The CDR3 has 15 amino acids.

Note on this clonotype: An end of the junction differs from the germline gene, which may be a read error. The rearrangement links TRBV3-1 to TRBJ1-1, with D uncertain. This CDR3 is built from 12 residues. In germline, CDR1 is LGHDT, CDR2 YNNKEL (reference sequence). The DNA of the CDR3 is TGTGCCAGCAGCCAGGGCTACACTGGAGCTTTCTTT. This translates into CASSQGYTGAFF.

The rearrangement uses TRBV27 and TRBJ1-1; D not resolved. CDR3 length equals 11 residues. Germline V gives CDR1 MNHEY, CDR2 SMNVEV (reference sequence). V dropped 11 bases and J dropped 2 bases, with 9 bases sitting between them. The CDR3 coding sequence is TGTGCCGTCCACGGAAACACTGAAGCTTTCTTT. This translates into CAVHGNTEAFF.